The T cell receptor (beta chain) under discussion was sequenced for a study of T cell responses to AZD1222 COVID-19 vaccine (dated by TCRdb to about 2021). For the wider study: A total of approximately 240 trial participants underwent TCR sequencing, of whom some 210 received two doses of AZD1222 and roughly 25 received two doses of the MenACWY control vaccine. Trial participants were enrolled into age subgroups of 18-55, 56-69 and 70-plus years, which contained about 160, 30 and 59 TCR-sequenced participants, respectively.

As regards this clone: The target of this receptor is not known. No base quality information exists; no much larger clone differs at one position.

The study at large found these results: Epitopes outside the regions mutated in the B.1.351 and B.1.1.7 variants were reportedly recognized by nearly half of the unique spike-specific TCRs. Participants were mostly white British, with more females than males. The authors suggested clonal diversity may have been underestimated. Because no day 14 peak-response samples were available, the repertoires could be characterized only after the peak T cell response. A significant rise in spike-specific TCR breadth and depth was observed after two AZD1222 doses relative to day 0 and relative to MenACWY recipients. Conclusions about previously exposed vaccinees are limited because only five or six AZD1222 recipients were SARS-CoV-2 seropositive at baseline. The vaccine-associated CD4 TCRs covered the entire spike protein, and the dominant responses fell in regions 160-218 and 743-854. In the small 56-69-year group, the increase in depth fell short of significance, most likely because of low power.

The CDR3 regions of human TCRbeta chains were analyzed by immunosequencing. The study's own analysis went as follows. TCRs in the repertoires were compared against a reference library of SARS-CoV-2-specific TCRs that had been generated with the MIRA antigen-specificity platform. Breadth was defined as the fraction of unique TCRs that were SARS-CoV-2-associated. Depth was defined as the fraction of total T cells that were SARS-CoV-2-associated. Using the MIRA data, every spike-specific TCR was mapped to the spike region that the TCR reacted to and assigned to either a CD4 or a CD8 class. Log10-transformed breadth and depth values were compared by one-way ANOVA with Sidak's multiple comparisons tests. TCRdb took over this immuneACCESS table, retaining in-frame rearrangements with V and J assigned. Such tables are incomplete; in checked studies, under half of the missing clones stem from an unresolved V gene, and the remainder is unexplained. That table is the source of V, J and clone size, and D and trimming were worked out from the DNA. Counted in this sample were around 150,000 clones; roughly nine tenths of them appeared once. The top ten constitute 1% to 1.5% of the sample.

What the time point label conveys for this sample: about 28 days (+/-7) after the second vaccine dose. Because spike-specific TCR depth and breadth did not differ between the two schedules, AZD1222 recipients who got a second dose at roughly 4 weeks were pooled with those who got a second dose at roughly 12 weeks. Samples from vaccinated people were obtained from the UK trials COV001 and COV002, which included a single-blind randomized controlled phase 2/3 trial of AZD1222 (ChAdOx1 nCoV-19) in healthy adults. For TCRbeta chain sequencing, PBMC samples were collected from trial participants at day 0 and at day 28 after the second dose. CDR3 length: 15 amino acids, cysteine to phenylalanine. Only the CDR3 portion is preserved as DNA: 45 bases, with reading frame beginning at the first base. Trimming takes 4 bases from V and 2 bases from J, and the germline ends sit 14 bases apart. As encoded in the germline V gene (reference sequence), CDR1 is LNHDA while CDR2 is SQIVND.

The V gene is TRBV19 and the J gene is TRBJ1-1; the D segment could be TRBD1, given 6 matching bases. The input for sequencing was peripheral blood, taken 28 days after the second AZD1222 dose. This sequence originates from an adult who received the AZD1222 COVID-19 vaccine. The encoded CDR3 is CASSSGGHENTEAFF. The nucleotide sequence is TGTGCCAGTAGTAGCGGGGGACATGAAAACACTGAAGCTTTCTTT.